What follows is one T cell receptor beta chain and its context. This sample is part of a study of blood T cell repertoires in COVID-19. Study-level background: Samples taken during acute and convalescent COVID-19 were collected in the United States, Italy and Spain.

Original processing methods: Amplification from reference gene primers served as the basis for estimated nucleated cell counts. TCRdb's table, derived via immunoSEQ multiplex PCR, lists solely in-frame clones and lacks some. The V and J calls and clone size come from that table; D and trimming were worked out from the DNA. This table has around 110,000 clones, 70% to 85% appearing once. The CDR3 totals 13 residues. Trimming shortened V by 6 bases and J by 8 bases, and 11 bases separated the two germline ends. Looked up from germline, CDR1 is LGHDT and CDR2 is YNNKEL (reference sequence). Sequencing used peripheral blood. This TCR derives from a man between 65 and 80 years old with active or convalescent COVID-19. The chain is built from TRBV3-1 (or the pseudogene TRBV3-2) and TRBJ1-6; D gene ambiguous. The CDR3 reads CASSLQTDSPLHF. CDR3 nucleotide sequence: TGTGCCAGCAGTTTACAGACGGATTCACCCCTCCACTTT.